A selection of T cell receptor beta chains follows, all from one sample in a study of cytomegalovirus exposure and HLA in healthy donors. Profiled with immunoSEQ multiplex PCR; TCRdb holds only in-frame clones, not every one. The sample records about 77,000 clones, around 78% being singletons. What was sequenced was PBMCs. The receptors here all came from a man aged 35-49 years in good health and CMV-seronegative. Each CDR3 is given with its conserved first and last residue. A D gene is named only where the DNA matches it firmly. Where a row states a size, it is once, few, many or the class of an expanded clone; other rows omit it.

cdr3_length	clone_size	v_call	j_call	d_call	cdr3_aa	cdr3_nt
14	.	TRBV6-4	TRBJ2-7	TRBD2	CASSRDSGGYEQYF	TGTGCCAGCAGTCGAGATAGCGGGGGTTACGAGCAGTACTTC
14	.	TRBV4-1	TRBJ1-6	.	CASSLWSYNSPLHF	TGCGCCAGCAGCCTATGGAGTTATAATTCACCCCTCCACTTT
13	.	TRBV10-1	TRBJ2-2	.	CASTDTSAGELFF	TGCGCCAGCACGGACACAAGCGCCGGGGAGCTGTTTTTT
15	.	TRBV6-5	TRBJ1-5	.	CASNPSTGSNQPQHF	TGTGCCAGCAACCCTTCGACGGGGAGCAATCAGCCCCAGCATTTT
13	.	TRBV30	TRBJ2-3	TRBD1	CAFRDRGTDTQYF	TGTGCCTTCCGGGACAGGGGAACAGATACGCAGTATTTT
13	.	TRBV6-5	TRBJ2-7	.	CATTGIPRHEQYF	TGTGCCACGACCGGGATTCCAAGGCACGAGCAGTACTTC
13	.	TRBV2	TRBJ1-2	.	CASTYREGYGYTF	TGTGCCAGCACTTACAGGGAGGGGTATGGCTACACCTTC
11	.	TRBV7-9	TRBJ2-1	.	CATGSYNEQFF	TGTGCCACCGGGTCCTACAATGAGCAGTTCTTC
15	.	TRBV5-1	TRBJ2-5	TRBD2	CASSSSGGPKETQYF	TGCGCCAGCAGCAGTAGCGGGGGACCTAAAGAGACCCAGTACTTC
18	.	TRBV4-2	TRBJ2-5	TRBD2	CASSQGGLAGGLQGAQYF	TGTGCCAGCAGCCAAGGGGGACTAGCGGGGGGCCTACAGGGGGCCCAGTACTTC
13	.	TRBV4-2	TRBJ1-5	.	CASSQDRGQPQHF	TGTGCCAGCAGCCAAGATAGAGGTCAGCCCCAGCATTTT
15	.	TRBV5-1	TRBJ2-2	.	CASSLGHSNTGELFF	TGCGCCAGCAGCTTGGGGCATTCGAACACCGGGGAGCTGTTTTTT
13	.	TRBV4-2	TRBJ1-5	.	CASSLNTDQPQHF	TGTGCCAGCAGCCTGAACACCGATCAGCCCCAGCATTTT
15	.	TRBV5-6	TRBJ1-2	.	CASSLLPPGDYGYTF	TGTGCCAGCAGCTTGTTACCCCCAGGGGACTATGGCTACACCTTC
16	.	TRBV4-3	TRBJ2-1	TRBD2	CASSQDRTSGDNEQFF	TGCGCCAGCAGCCAAGATCGGACTAGCGGGGACAATGAGCAGTTCTTC
10	.	TRBV20-1	TRBJ2-1	TRBD1	CSAGRDSEFF	TGCAGTGCTGGCCGGGACAGTGAGTTCTTC
13	.	TRBV5-1	TRBJ1-2	.	CASSLSQGYGYTF	TGCGCCAGCAGCTTAAGTCAGGGTTATGGCTACACCTTC
12	.	TRBV4-1	TRBJ1-1	.	CASSQQGGEAFF	TGCGCCAGCAGCCAACAGGGAGGGGAAGCTTTCTTT
15	once	TRBV30	TRBJ1-4	.	CAWTKGLTRNEKLFF	TGTGCCTGGACAAAAGGCCTGACAAGAAATGAAAAACTGTTTTTT
14	.	TRBV6-1	TRBJ1-2	.	CASSGASGPGGYTF	TGTGCCAGCAGTGGTGCCTCAGGACCGGGGGGCTACACCTTC
17	.	TRBV27	TRBJ1-5	.	CASSLNGGGGLGQPQHF	TGTGCCAGCAGTTTAAACGGGGGAGGGGGGCTAGGACAGCCCCAGCATTTT
13	.	TRBV2	TRBJ2-1	.	CASSFTALVSGFF	TGTGCCAGCAGTTTCACAGCACTAGTTTCGGGGTTCTTC
14	.	TRBV2	TRBJ1-2	TRBD1	CASRRPGQDYGYTF	TGTGCCAGCAGAAGACCGGGACAGGACTATGGCTACACCTTC
14	.	TRBV5-1	TRBJ1-3	.	CASTGGLSGNTIYF	TGCGCCAGCACCGGAGGGTTATCAGGAAACACCATATATTTT
14	few	TRBV4-1	TRBJ1-6	.	CASSQDRYNSPLHF	TGCGCCAGCAGCCAAGACAGATACAATTCACCCCTCCACTTT
15	.	TRBV9	TRBJ2-1	.	CASSVDRASYNEQFF	TGTGCCAGCAGCGTAGACAGGGCCTCCTACAATGAGCAGTTCTTC
16	.	TRBV5-6	TRBJ2-2	TRBD1	CASSPWGQGYTGELFF	TGTGCCAGCAGCCCATGGGGACAGGGGTACACCGGGGAGCTGTTTTTT
17	.	TRBV18	TRBJ1-6	TRBD1	CASGRGSENSYNSPLHF	TGTGCCAGCGGCAGGGGGTCAGAGAACTCCTATAATTCACCCCTCCACTTT
15	.	TRBV7-9	TRBJ2-5	TRBD2	CASGRGGQVLATQYF	TGTGCCAGCGGACGGGGGGGCCAGGTTTTGGCGACCCAGTACTTC
13	.	TRBV7-9	TRBJ1-1	.	CASSRGVNTEAFF	TGTGCCAGCAGCCGGGGGGTTAACACTGAAGCTTTCTTT
14	.	TRBV6-6	TRBJ2-7	.	CASRETGSPREQYF	TGTGCCAGCAGAGAGACAGGCTCCCCTAGAGAGCAGTACTTC
13	.	TRBV19	TRBJ1-2	.	CASQYSSNYGYTF	TGTGCCAGTCAATATAGTTCCAACTATGGCTACACCTTC
13	.	TRBV6-1	TRBJ1-5	.	CASSNGGVRPQHF	TGTGCCAGCTCGAACGGAGGCGTACGGCCCCAGCATTTT
11	.	TRBV7-2	TRBJ1-1	.	CASSSDTEAFF	TGTGCCAGCAGCTCGGACACTGAAGCTTTCTTT
14	.	TRBV28	TRBJ2-2	TRBD1	CASIQNRGTGELFF	TGTGCCAGCATCCAAAACAGGGGGACCGGGGAGCTGTTTTTT
15	.	TRBV6-1	TRBJ2-1	TRBD2	CASSETSGAYNEQFF	TGTGCCAGCAGTGAGACTAGCGGGGCCTACAATGAGCAGTTCTTC
13	.	TRBV5-6	TRBJ1-2	.	CASSYENNYGYTF	TGTGCCAGCAGCTACGAGAATAACTATGGCTACACCTTC
14	.	TRBV7-2	TRBJ1-5	.	CASSFSGSNQPQHF	TGTGCCAGCAGCTTTTCCGGGAGCAATCAGCCCCAGCATTTT
13	.	TRBV28	TRBJ2-7	TRBD1	CASSSAGGYQQYF	TGTGCCAGCAGTTCGGCAGGGGGTTACCAGCAGTACTTC
15	.	TRBV4-2	TRBJ2-2	.	CASSLRLVNTGELFF	TGTGCCAGCAGCCTTCGACTAGTTAACACCGGGGAGCTGTTTTTT
13	.	TRBV13	TRBJ2-7	.	CASSWGEPYEQYF	TGTGCCAGCAGCTGGGGAGAGCCCTACGAGCAGTACTTC